This T cell receptor beta chain was found in a study of blood T cell repertoires in COVID-19. Study at large: COVID-19 samples, acute and convalescent, were from the United States, Italy and Spain.

CDR3 length: 16 residues. CDR1 is GTSNPN and CDR2 is SVGIG in the germline V gene (reference sequence). V was clipped by 0 bases and J by 2 bases; unmatched bases: 8. Per the authors' pipeline: Estimation of nucleated cell counts relied on the amplification of reference gene primers. Some clones are missing from TCRdb's copy, which holds only in-frame ones; the method was immunoSEQ multiplex PCR. The DNA gave D and trimming, while V, J and clone size come from that table. The sample lists around 140,000 clones, 85% occurring once. This chain connects TRBV30 to TRBJ2-5, with 8 positions matching TRBD1. The sequencing input was peripheral blood. This receptor was taken from a human donor with acute or convalescent COVID-19. The donor label of this sample is uncertain. The CDR3 protein is CAWSVPDRTGQETQYF. CDR3 coding DNA: TGTGCCTGGAGTGTACCCGACAGGACAGGGCAAGAGACCCAGTACTTC.